These T cell receptor beta chains were read from a single sample in a study of T cells in Graves' hyperthyroidism and ophthalmopathy. TCRdb re-called the multiplex PCR reads with MiXCR, one entry per CDR3 protein. The sample includes around 240,000 distinct CDR3 sequences, roughly 15% of them seen just once. Sequencing used blood. The receptors stem from a woman between 35 and 50 years old with Graves' hyperthyroidism that later progressed to Graves' ophthalmopathy. CDR3s leave out the opening cysteine and the closing phenylalanine or tryptophan. Not every row has a clone size; where given, it reads once, few, many or a size class.

len: 11
abundance: many
v_gene: TRBV5-6
CDR3aa: ASSLAQVYEQY

len: 13
abundance: few
v_gene: TRBV2
CDR3aa: ASSRTGHPNYGYT

len: 13
abundance: many
v_gene: TRBV20-1
CDR3aa: SASGQGAGDQPQH

len: 12
abundance: NA
v_gene: TRBV14
CDR3aa: ASSPFLMFGEQF

len: 12
abundance: many
v_gene: TRBV10-3
CDR3aa: AIRDDRTNTEAF

len: 14
abundance: NA
v_gene: TRBV27
CDR3aa: ASSLSLAGAYNEQS

len: 14
abundance: few
v_gene: TRBV6-1
CDR3aa: ATSPGRALSYNEQF

len: 14
abundance: many
v_gene: TRBV28
CDR3aa: ASSLTRDSTSYEQY

len: 12
abundance: many
v_gene: TRBV24-1
CDR3aa: ATSEGGFNEKLF

len: 11
abundance: many
v_gene: TRBV11-2
CDR3aa: ASSLGLNYGYT

len: 12
abundance: many
v_gene: TRBV2
CDR3aa: ASNEASYSYEQY

len: 11
abundance: many
v_gene: TRBV30
CDR3aa: AWSLTSWQPQH

len: 15
abundance: NA
v_gene: TRBV15
CDR3aa: ATSRTLVDWAKNIQY

len: 12
abundance: NA
v_gene: TRBV7-9
CDR3aa: ASSPGSGAYGYT

len: 12
abundance: many
v_gene: TRBV11-2
CDR3aa: ASSLFFSGNTIY

len: 14
abundance: many
v_gene: TRBV11-2
CDR3aa: ASSLRGDRWRPEAF

len: 12
abundance: many
v_gene: TRBV20-1
CDR3aa: SARGLAGSYEQY

len: 14
abundance: many
v_gene: TRBV27
CDR3aa: ASSSRARGAKNIQY

len: 13
abundance: many
v_gene: TRBV19
CDR3aa: ASSRGHSGANVLT

len: 13
abundance: many
v_gene: TRBV28
CDR3aa: ASSSLDLYTDTQY

len: 13
abundance: many
v_gene: TRBV19
CDR3aa: ASSIWGLAVNEQF

len: 15
abundance: many
v_gene: TRBV12-3/TRBV12-4
CDR3aa: ASRRTSGRAGSNEQF

len: 14
abundance: few
v_gene: TRBV7-9
CDR3aa: ASSHRRGATNEKLF

len: 12
abundance: NA
v_gene: TRBV6-5
CDR3aa: ASSYSARYNEQF

len: 12
abundance: many
v_gene: TRBV6-2/TRBV6-3
CDR3aa: ASRWTGGEEKLF

len: 12
abundance: many
v_gene: TRBV27
CDR3aa: ASSLKRDGYEQY

len: 13
abundance: NA
v_gene: TRBV30
CDR3aa: AWSVQQGRTETQY

len: 10
abundance: NA
v_gene: TRBV20-1
CDR3aa: SARKPNTEAS

len: 14
abundance: few
v_gene: TRBV7-9
CDR3aa: ASSWSSGSSTDTQY

len: 15
abundance: many
v_gene: TRBV5-6
CDR3aa: ASSFPGQWVTNYGYT

len: 14
abundance: few
v_gene: TRBV6-1
CDR3aa: ASSEGAGALNYGYT

len: 15
abundance: many
v_gene: TRBV4-1
CDR3aa: ASSQDPGTGSTDTQY

len: 13
abundance: many
v_gene: TRBV20-1
CDR3aa: SARDPRQGVETQY

len: 9
abundance: many
v_gene: TRBV2
CDR3aa: ASSIYYEQY

len: 13
abundance: many
v_gene: TRBV11-2
CDR3aa: ASTLVWGESYEQY

len: 12
abundance: many
v_gene: TRBV20-1
CDR3aa: SAPGLATGGTQY

len: 17
abundance: many
v_gene: TRBV6-1
CDR3aa: ASSYFGGLLAERDYEQY

len: 14
abundance: many
v_gene: TRBV7-8
CDR3aa: ASSAQLTGWNTEAF

len: 13
abundance: many
v_gene: TRBV5-1
CDR3aa: ASSLGTSGEDTQY

len: 11
abundance: many
v_gene: TRBV24-1
CDR3aa: ATSDPGLAEQF

len: 11
abundance: many
v_gene: TRBV11-2
CDR3aa: ASSLELRETQY